The 24 T cell receptor beta chains below come from one sample, sequenced in a study of PD-L1 blockade in urothelial cancer. Time point indicated: pretreatment peripheral blood. TCRdb keeps only in-frame clones here, not all; method: immunoSEQ multiplex PCR. The table has tens of thousands of clones, more than 80% seen once. This material consisted of PBMCs, taken around atezolizumab (anti-PD-L1) treatment. The receptors were sampled from a man aged 65 to 85 with urothelial cancer.

This chain uses TRBV5-1 with TRBJ2-1, with D maybe TRBD1 (6 bases). V shed 2 bases and J shed 1 base, with 16 bases lying between them. Germline values: CDR1 SGHRS, CDR2 YFSETQ. CDR3 length: 17 amino acids. The CDR3 DNA sequence: TGCGCCAGCAGCTTTGGACAGCCCACACTTTCCTACAATGAGCAGTTCTTC. Its protein is CASSFGQPTLSYNEQFF.

This chain uses TRBV6-1 with TRBJ2-2; TRBD2 aligns across 10 bases. This CDR3 is built from 15 residues. From germline, CDR1 is MNHNS and CDR2 SASEGT. V was pared by 2 bases and J by 6 bases, with 3 bases of the junction left unmatched. Here the CDR3 reads CASSELAGEAGELFF. CDR3 sequence (DNA): TGTGCCAGCAGTGAACTAGCGGGAGAGGCCGGGGAGCTGTTTTTT.

This chain joins TRBV6-6 and TRBJ2-6; TRBD2 agrees at 7 bases. V lost 8 bases and J lost 1; bases outside the gene matches: 8. Germline lookup yields CDR1 MNHNY and CDR2 SVGAGI (reference sequence). The CDR3 has 16 amino acids. The CDR3 reads CASRGVSGSGANVLTF. The CDR3, as DNA: TGTGCCAGCCGGGGGGTCTCTGGGTCTGGGGCCAACGTCCTGACTTTC.

This rearrangement joins TRBV27 to TRBJ2-7, with 11 nucleotides matching TRBD1. Germline lookup yields CDR1 MNHEY and CDR2 SMNVEV (reference sequence). CDR3 length equals 14 residues. The J segment lost 6 bases and the V segment lost 2 bases, leaving 3 bases of the junction unmatched. DNA for the CDR3: TGTGCCAGCAGTTTAAGGGACAGGGGGGGCGAGCAGTACTTC. It translates to CASSLRDRGGEQYF.

The chain combines TRBV4-3 with TRBJ1-1; 7 bases align to TRBD1. J gave up 4 bases and V 0 bases, and 8 bases lay outside the gene matches. The V gene's germline CDR1 is LGHNA and CDR2 YSLEER. CDR3 length: 16 amino acids. The CDR3 region is CASSQDITGAGTEAFF. CDR3 DNA sequence: TGCGCCAGCAGCCAAGATATCACAGGGGCGGGCACTGAAGCTTTCTTT.

This clone has only one observation. V is TRBV9 and J is TRBJ2-7; D gene unclear. The CDR3 is 15 residues long. Germline V gene data show CDR1 as SGDLS and CDR2 as YYNGEE. V was shortened by 0 bases and J by 0 bases, with 10 bases between the two germline ends. The DNA for the CDR3 is TGTGCCAGCAGCGTAGGGGCAGAATTCTCCTACGAGCAGTACTTC. Protein product: CASSVGAEFSYEQYF.

The V call is TRBV2, the J call TRBJ1-1, with 8 bases that match TRBD1. V shed 8 bases and J 4 bases; nucleotides not matched to a gene: 12. This CDR3 has 15 amino acids. From germline, CDR1 is SNHLY and CDR2 FYNNEI. The CDR3 bases are TGTGCCAGCCGCTGGGCAGGGGGCGTCGGCACTGAAGCTTTCTTT. Encoded protein: CASRWAGGVGTEAFF.

In DNA, the CDR3 is TGTGCCAGCAGCTTAAATACGGGGAATCAGCCCCAGCATTTT. Its translation is CASSLNTGNQPQHF. The chain has TRBV7-6 and TRBJ1-5; D gene unclear. Looked up from germline, CDR1 is SGHVS and CDR2 is FNYEAQ. The CDR3 length is 14 residues. Trimming removed 2 bases at V and 4 bases at J, with 9 bases between.

The rearrangement joins TRBV5-6 to TRBJ2-6; D is unresolved. Germline V gene sequence: CDR1 SGHDT, CDR2 YYEEEE. V shed 4 bases and J shed 2 bases, with 10 bases lying between them. CDR3 size: 15 residues. The CDR3 bases are TGTGCCAGCAGCAGATTGCGTCCTGGGGCCAACGTCCTGACTTTC. Translation gives CASSRLRPGANVLTF.

The chain couples TRBV2 to TRBJ1-2, with 7 nucleotides matching TRBD1. The V segment lost 7 bases and the J segment 6 bases; nucleotides outside the gene matches: 11. This CDR3 is 14 amino acids long. CDR1 is SNHLY and CDR2 is FYNNEI in the germline V gene. For the CDR3, the DNA is TGTGCCAGCACGGGCCCGACAGGGAGACATGGCTACACCTTC. It codes for CASTGPTGRHGYTF.

This CDR3 reads CASSQDRDRYEQYF. In DNA form, the CDR3 reads TGTGCCAGCAGCCAAGACCGGGACAGGTACGAGCAGTACTTC. The rearrangement joins TRBV4-2 to TRBJ2-7, with 8 bases matching TRBD1. This CDR3 region has 14 residues. V shed 0 bases, J shed 4 bases, and the junction held 2 bases outside the gene matches. Germline V gene sequence: CDR1 LGHNA, CDR2 YNFKEQ.

The chain joins TRBV19 to TRBJ1-1; D not resolved. The V gene lost 3 bases and the J gene lost 1 base, with 6 bases spanning the gap. Germline V gene data show CDR1 as LNHDA and CDR2 as SQIVND (reference sequence). The CDR3 consists of 13 residues. The CDR3 DNA reads TGTGCCAGTAGTATTCGAGAGAACACTGAAGCTTTCTTT. Translating gives CASSIRENTEAFF. The variable domain in full, completed from reference TRBV19 and TRBJ1-1, reads DGGITQSPKYLFRKEGQNVTLSCEQNLNHDAMYWYRQDPGQGLRLIYYSQIVNDFQKGDIAEGYSVSREKKESFPLTVTSAQKNPTAFYLCASSIRENTEAFFGQGTRLTVV.

In this sample, this clone turned up a few times. The gene calls are TRBV4-2 and TRBJ2-7; D might be TRBD1 (5 bases). The CDR3 is made up of 15 amino acids. Per the germline V gene, CDR1 is LGHNA and CDR2 is YNFKEQ. The V and J ends lost 4 bases and 0 bases respectively, with 13 bases between them. The DNA of the CDR3 is TGTGCCAGCAGCCTCTTGGACACGAGCTCCTACGAGCAGTACTTC. This encodes CASSLLDTSSYEQYF.

This chain uses TRBV27 with TRBJ2-1; 7 nucleotides match TRBD1. This CDR3 spans 15 amino acids. V gave up 5 bases and J gave up 8 bases; unmatched junction bases: 12. The germline CDR1 and CDR2 sequences are MNHEY and SMNVEV (reference sequence). In nucleotides, the CDR3 is TGTGCCAGCAGTCCGACAGGGAGTTTCATTCATGAGCAGTTCTTC. This gives the protein CASSPTGSFIHEQFF.

The chain joins TRBV5-1 to TRBJ2-1; 10 bases align to TRBD1. V was pared by 4 bases and J by 8 bases, with 6 bases of the junction left unmatched. In germline, CDR1 is SGHRS, CDR2 YFSETQ. This CDR3 spans 14 amino acids. The CDR3 region is CASSPRQGADEQFF. CDR3 sequence (DNA): TGCGCCAGCAGCCCTAGACAGGGGGCGGATGAGCAGTTCTTC.

The chain's CDR3 is CASSGRTGGITGANVLTF. The CDR3 DNA reads as TGCGCCAGCAGCGGACGGACAGGGGGGATAACTGGGGCCAACGTCCTGACTTTC. This chain uses TRBV5-1 with TRBJ2-6; 10 positions agree with TRBD1. Germline V gives CDR1 SGHRS, CDR2 YFSETQ. The CDR3 loop spans 18 amino acids. Trimming removed 4 bases from V and 2 bases from J; junction bases left unmatched: 9.

The J gene is TRBJ1-1, the V gene TRBV5-1, with TRBD1 identical over 11 bases. Germline CDR1 reads SGHRS; CDR2 reads YFSETQ. This CDR3 is 13 amino acids long. The V segment lost 7 bases and the J segment 5 bases; nucleotides outside the gene matches: 4. The CDR3 coding sequence is TGCGCCAGCGGACAGGGGGCTGAAACTGAAGCTTTCTTT. The encoded protein is CASGQGAETEAFF.

This chain joins TRBV27 and TRBJ2-7; D is possibly TRBD1 (5 bases). The CDR3 length is 11 residues. Germline values: CDR1 MNHEY, CDR2 SMNVEV (reference sequence). The V end lost 4 bases, the J end lost 5 bases, and 6 bases lay between the germline ends. The CDR3: CASSSGNEQYF. In nucleotides, the CDR3 is TGTGCCAGCAGTTCAGGGAACGAGCAGTACTTC.

Points on this clone: This may be a read error, as it is one base from a much larger clone. The V call is TRBV4-3, the J call TRBJ1-1, with a weak D call TRBD1 (5 bases). The V and J ends lost 0 bases and 7 bases respectively, with 12 bases between them. CDR3 length: 14 residues. Germline assignment: CDR1 LGHNA and CDR2 YSLEER. The CDR3 DNA reads TGCGCCAGCAGCCAAGATGGGGCAGCGATTGAAGCTTTCTTT. Its protein product is CASSQDGAAIEAFF.

The V gene is TRBV9, the J gene TRBJ2-1; 8 bases fit TRBD2. V shed 3 bases, J shed 7 bases, and the junction held 12 bases outside the gene matches. CDR1 is SGDLS and CDR2 is YYNGEE in the germline V gene. The CDR3 has 16 amino acids. The CDR3 region has the DNA TGTGCCAGCAGCGACCTCCGGAGCGGGAGAACAAATGAGCAGTTCTTC. Translation gives CASSDLRSGRTNEQFF.

The CDR3 is CASSLYYEQYF. CDR3 sequence (DNA): TGTGCCAGCAGCTTGTACTACGAGCAGTACTTC. The chain uses TRBV7-8 and TRBJ2-7; no firm D call. The germline CDR1 and CDR2 sequences are SGHVS and FQNEAQ. The length of the CDR3 is 11 residues. The V end lost 3 bases, the J end lost 3 bases, and 3 bases lay between the germline ends.

The chain recombines TRBV5-4 with TRBJ2-2; TRBD2 is a possible D gene (6 bases). V was pared by 0 bases and J by 0 bases, with 12 bases between. Germline V gene data show CDR1 as SGHNT and CDR2 as YYREEE (reference sequence). CDR3 size: 17 residues. CDR3 DNA sequence: TGTGCCAGCAGCTTGGGTGGGGCGGGGTCGAACACCGGGGAGCTGTTTTTT. It specifies CASSLGGAGSNTGELFF.

The chain employs TRBV7-2 and TRBJ2-7, with 7 bases aligning to TRBD1. V lost 2 bases to trimming and J lost 3 bases; unmatched junction nucleotides: 4. The germline V gene encodes CDR1 SGHTA and CDR2 FQGNSA. The CDR3 consists of 14 residues. This CDR3 reads CASSLMGQLYEQYF. The CDR3 DNA reads as TGTGCCAGCAGCTTAATGGGACAGCTCTACGAGCAGTACTTC.

The chain couples TRBV11-2 to TRBJ1-2, with D unclear. From germline, CDR1 is SGHAT and CDR2 FQNNGV. This CDR3 comprises 12 residues. Between the trimmed V and J ends, which lost 0 bases and 8 bases, there was a span of 7 bases. The CDR3 protein is CASSLEASGYTF. For the CDR3, the DNA is TGTGCCAGCAGCTTAGAGGCATCCGGCTACACCTTC.